The rows below give T cell receptor beta chains drawn from one sample of a study of blood T cell repertoires in COVID-19. TCRdb keeps only in-frame clones here, not all; method: immunoSEQ multiplex PCR. The sample gives about 100,000 clones, 80% to 90% of which show up once; just under 10% is in the top ten. Sequences were obtained from peripheral blood. These receptors all come from a man aged 40-49 years with active or convalescent COVID-19. Each CDR3 is given with its conserved first and last residue. A D gene is named only where the DNA matches it firmly. Clone size is given for some rows only: seen once, a few or many times, or a class if the clone is expanded.

>once|TRBJ2-7|TRBV3-1/TRBV3-2|.
TGTGCCAGCAGCCGGAGATCTTTCGAGCAGTACTTC
CASSRRSFEQYF
>few|TRBJ2-5|TRBV7-3|.
TGTGCCAGCAGCCCGAGGGCCCAAGAGACCCAGTACTTC
CASSPRAQETQYF
>.|TRBJ2-3|TRBV3-1/TRBV3-2|TRBD2
TGTGCCAGCAGCCACTTGTCCGGGGGGGTCGCAGATACGCAGTATTTT
CASSHLSGGVADTQYF
>.|TRBJ2-1|TRBV27|TRBD1
TGTGCCAGCAGTTTATTCCTGACAGGGGGCCGGTATGAGCAGTTCTTC
CASSLFLTGGRYEQFF
>once|TRBJ1-1|TRBV19|TRBD1
TGTGCCAGTGCAAAGCCCGGGACAGGGGGTATGAACACTGAAGCTTTCTTT
CASAKPGTGGMNTEAFF
>once|TRBJ2-5|TRBV5-1|TRBD2
TGCGCCAGCACCTCCAGCGGGGGCCTGTCAGAGACCCAGTACTTC
CASTSSGGLSETQYF
>.|TRBJ1-4|TRBV4-3|.
TGCGCCAGCAGCCAAGCCAGAAATGAAAAACTGTTTTTT
CASSQARNEKLFF
>.|TRBJ2-7|TRBV7-2|.
TGTGCCAGCAGCTTAGCGGTGAAGAGCTCCTACGAGCAGTACTTC
CASSLAVKSSYEQYF
>.|TRBJ2-3|TRBV18|TRBD2
TGTGCCAGCTCACTACTAGCGGGGGGAGAAGATACGCAGTATTTT
CASSLLAGGEDTQYF
>.|TRBJ1-2|TRBV14|.
TGTGCCAGCAGCCAAGATCTAGGGAGCTATGGCTACACCTTC
CASSQDLGSYGYTF
>once|TRBJ2-3|TRBV29-1|.
TGCAGCGTGGATTCAGGGAAAACCCTTACAGATACGCAGTATTTT
CSVDSGKTLTDTQYF
>.|TRBJ2-6|TRBV11-2|.
TGTGCCAGCAGCTTAGACACTTCTGGGGCCAACGTCCTGACTTTC
CASSLDTSGANVLTF
>once|TRBJ2-1|TRBV3-1/TRBV3-2|TRBD1
TGTGCCAGCAGTCGACAGGGGAGTTACAATGAGCAGTTCTTC
CASSRQGSYNEQFF
>.|TRBJ1-1|TRBV7-2|TRBD1
TGTGCCAGCAGCTATACAGGGGCCGGGGCTTTCTTT
CASSYTGAGAFF
>.|TRBJ2-2|TRBV27|TRBD1
TGTGCCACCCTAACCAACAGGGGGCCGAGCACCGGGGAGCTGTTTTTT
CATLTNRGPSTGELFF
>.|TRBJ2-5|TRBV11-2|TRBD2
TGTGCCAGCAGCTTAGGTCTAGCGGGGGGAGAAGAGACCCAGTACTTC
CASSLGLAGGEETQYF
>few|TRBJ2-7|TRBV11-2|.
TGTGCCAGCAGCTTAGCAGGGCCCGAACTCGGCGACGGCGAGCAGTACTTC
CASSLAGPELGDGEQYF
>.|TRBJ1-6|TRBV18|.
TGTGCCAGCTCAGCATCGGGAGGGGTTTACTCCTATAATTCACCCCTCCACTTT
CASSASGGVYSYNSPLHF
>.|TRBJ1-2|TRBV15|TRBD1
TGTGCCACCAGCAGAGATAGAGTGGGACAGGCCTCCTATGGCTACACCTTC
CATSRDRVGQASYGYTF
>.|TRBJ1-3|TRBV19|.
TGTGCCAGTAGTCCCACAGGACCCAACTCTGGAAACACCATATATTTT
CASSPTGPNSGNTIYF
>.|TRBJ1-2|TRBV12-5|.
TGTGCTAGTGGTTCTTCCGACAGGATCTATGGCTACACCTTC
CASGSSDRIYGYTF
>.|TRBJ2-2|TRBV18|.
TGTGCCAGCTCACCATTCGAGGGCGCCACCGGGGAGCTGTTTTTT
CASSPFEGATGELFF
>.|TRBJ1-5|TRBV21-1|.
TGTGCCAGCAGTCCCCTAGGGGGCAATCAGCCCCAGCATTTT
CASSPLGGNQPQHF
>.|TRBJ1-2|TRBV6-4|.
TGTGCCAGCAGTGACTTACAGGGAATGGGCGGCTACACCTTC
CASSDLQGMGGYTF
>.|TRBJ2-5|TRBV5-5|TRBD1
TGTGCCAGCAGCTTACAGACAGGGGGGTCCCAAGAGACCCAGTACTTC
CASSLQTGGSQETQYF
>.|TRBJ2-3|TRBV7-9|.
TGTGCCAGCATCCCGTCGACTCAGAACACAGATACGCAGTATTTT
CASIPSTQNTDTQYF
>.|TRBJ1-4|TRBV19|.
TGTGCCAGTTTCCAGGGTATTGGTGAAAAACTGTTTTTT
CASFQGIGEKLFF
>.|TRBJ1-3|TRBV6-1|.
TGTGCCAGCAGTGATTTTCAGGGGACTGGAAACACCATATATTTT
CASSDFQGTGNTIYF
>.|TRBJ1-1|TRBV6-2/TRBV6-3|.
TGTGCCAGCAGTTACTCCTACACTGAAGCTTTCTTT
CASSYSYTEAFF
>.|TRBJ1-2|TRBV4-1|.
TGCGCCAGCAGCCAAGATAACAGTTTTAACTATGGCTACACCTTC
CASSQDNSFNYGYTF
>.|TRBJ1-2|TRBV14|.
TGTGCCAGCAGCCAAGATCGGAGGAACGGCTACACCTTC
CASSQDRRNGYTF
>.|TRBJ2-7|TRBV6-6|TRBD2
TGTGCCAGCAGCCAACAACCTAGCGGGGGGGCGTCCGAGCAGTACTTC
CASSQQPSGGASEQYF
>.|TRBJ1-1|TRBV18|TRBD1
TGTGCCAGCTCAGTTGGACAGGGGGCGAACACTGAAGCTTTCTTT
CASSVGQGANTEAFF
>.|TRBJ1-4|TRBV4-2|TRBD1
TGTGCCAGCAGCCGGGACAGGGGCGATTTTGAAAAACTGTTTTTT
CASSRDRGDFEKLFF
>.|TRBJ1-6|TRBV6-1|.
TGTGCCAGCAGTGAGATACAGGGAGAAAGCTCATCACCCCTCCACTTT
CASSEIQGESSSPLHF
>.|TRBJ1-2|TRBV30|.
TGTGCCTGGAGTGCAGCAGGGGCAGCTAACTATGGCTACACCTTC
CAWSAAGAANYGYTF
>.|TRBJ2-7|TRBV29-1|.
TGCAGCGTTGATGGGGTTGAACGGGGTTTAGGGGAGCAGTACTTC
CSVDGVERGLGEQYF
>.|TRBJ2-5|TRBV2|.
TGTGCCAGCAAACTGGACCAAGAGACCCAGTACTTC
CASKLDQETQYF
>.|TRBJ1-1|TRBV5-1|.
TGCGCCAGCAGGGACGGGGGGGCCCTGAACACTGAAGCTTTCTTT
CASRDGGALNTEAFF
>.|TRBJ2-7|TRBV6-5|.
TGTGCCAGCAGTTACTCGTTTTTCGGCTCCTACGAGCAGTACTTC
CASSYSFFGSYEQYF
>.|TRBJ2-7|TRBV10-3|.
TGTGCCATTCGCATTGGGGCACCGGGTGAGCAGTACTTC
CAIRIGAPGEQYF
>.|TRBJ2-6|TRBV2|.
TGTGCCAGCCAAAACGGACAGTACTCTGGGGCCAACGTCCTGACTTTC
CASQNGQYSGANVLTF
>.|TRBJ2-2|TRBV5-1|TRBD2
TGCGCCAGCAGCTTGGGAAGCCCGGGAGGGACCGGGGAGCTGTTTTTT
CASSLGSPGGTGELFF
>.|TRBJ2-7|TRBV5-1|TRBD1
TGCGCCAGCAGCTTGGGACAGGGTGGCTACGAGCAGTACTTC
CASSLGQGGYEQYF
>.|TRBJ1-6|TRBV6-2/TRBV6-3|.
TGTGCCAGCAGTCAAGGGGTACCCCTCCACTTT
CASSQGVPLHF
>.|TRBJ1-2|TRBV7-2|.
TGTGCCAGCAGCTTAGTTCAAAGACAGTCCTATGGCTACACCTTC
CASSLVQRQSYGYTF
>.|TRBJ1-2|TRBV10-3|TRBD1
TGTGCCATCTGGCCTGGAGGGGCAGGGGGCGTGTGGGGCTACACCTTC
CAIWPGGAGGVWGYTF
>.|TRBJ1-5|TRBV19|.
TGTGCCAGTAGTGTCTCCCGTATGCCCCAGCATTTT
CASSVSRMPQHF
>.|TRBJ1-3|TRBV3-1/TRBV3-2|TRBD1
TGTGCCAGCAGCCGGACAGGGGTCCGCTCTGGAAACACCATATATTTT
CASSRTGVRSGNTIYF
>.|TRBJ2-2|TRBV9|.
TGTGCCAGCAGTTTCTTAGAGAACACCGGGGAGCTGTTTTTT
CASSFLENTGELFF
>.|TRBJ2-1|TRBV4-3|.
TGCGCCAGCAGCCATGGGAGGTTCAATGAGCAGTTCTTC
CASSHGRFNEQFF
>.|TRBJ1-6|TRBV10-3|.
TGTGCCATCAGTGAAACGGACAGCGACTATAATTCACCCCTCCACTTT
CAISETDSDYNSPLHF
>.|TRBJ2-7|TRBV4-1|TRBD1
TGCGCCAGCAGCCAAACAGGGGAGTACGAGCAGTACTTC
CASSQTGEYEQYF
>.|TRBJ2-1|TRBV7-8|TRBD1
TGTGCCAGCAGCCGAGGACAGGGGTTTTTTAACGAGCAGTTCTTC
CASSRGQGFFNEQFF